Following are 10 T cell receptor beta chains from one sample sequenced in a study of breast tumors, draining lymph nodes, adjacent tissues. TCRdb recomputed calls from the multiplex PCR reads with MiXCR, one row per CDR3 protein. This sample yields roughly 70,000 distinct CDR3 sequences, of which 40% to 55% are seen a single time; about 8.4% belongs to the top ten. Sequencing used breast tumor tissue. The receptors come from a female donor with breast cancer. Some clones in this sample may be carry-over from other donors' samples.

This clonotype was found many times. The chain employs TRBV7-2 and TRBJ2-3; 7 bases agree with TRBD2. Trimming cost V 1 base and J 0 bases; bases outside gene matches: 4. This CDR3 is built from 16 residues. Germline CDR1 is SGHTA and CDR2 is FQGNSA. The CDR3 sequence: CASSLGVGGSTDTQYF. The CDR3 DNA reads TGTGCCAGCAGCTTAGGCGTGGGGGGGAGCACAGATACGCAGTATTTT.

This clonotype showed up just a few times. This CDR3 is CASSQDRGLPRTEAFF. CDR3 coding DNA: TGCGCCAGCAGCCAAGATAGGGGACTCCCCCGGACTGAAGCTTTCTTT. This chain uses TRBV4-1 with TRBJ1-1; perhaps TRBD1 as D (5 bases). With 0 bases removed from V and 5 bases from J, the gap between germline ends came to 16 bases. CDR1 is MGHRA, CDR2 YSYEKL, per germline. This CDR3 is 16 amino acids long.

In the case of this clonotype: The final CDR3 position lacks the conserved phenylalanine or tryptophan, pointing to a likely read error. It is unclear where the CDR3 begins or ends on the DNA, so no DNA is shown, and the CDR3 is as TCRdb lists it. The chain couples TRBV7-2 to TRBJ1-2. In germline, CDR1 is SGHTA, CDR2 FQGNSA. 11 amino acids form the CDR3, both terminal residues included. CDR3 loop: CASSSARGCTL.

This clonotype is termed medium-sized. This chain links TRBV3-1 with TRBJ1-6, with 9 bases lining up with TRBD1. From germline, CDR1 is LGHDT and CDR2 YNNKEL (reference sequence). J gave up 7 bases and V 4 bases, and 5 bases lay outside the gene matches. The CDR3 runs 15 residues. The CDR3 DNA sequence: TGTGCCAGCAGCCTTTCGGACAGGGGAAATTCACCCCTCCACTTT. Amino acids: CASSLSDRGNSPLHF. The entire variable domain, with the rest obtained from reference TRBV3-1 and TRBJ1-6, is as follows: DTAVSQTPKYLVTQMGNDKSIKCEQNLGHDTMYWYKQDSKKFLKIMFSYNNKELIINETVPNRFSPKSPDKAHLNLHINSLELGDSAVYFCASSLSDRGNSPLHFGNGTRLTVT.

The chain couples TRBV19 to TRBJ2-3; possibly TRBD2 for D (5 bases). The CDR3 length is 15 residues. V lost 6 bases to trimming and J lost 2 bases, with 15 bases between them. Germline-derived CDR1 and CDR2 are LNHDA and SQIVND (reference sequence). DNA for the CDR3: TGTGCCAGTAGCCCTCCCCCGGGGATCACAGATACGCAGTATTTT. Translation gives CASSPPPGITDTQYF. Drawing the rest from reference TRBV19 and TRBJ2-3, the complete variable domain is DGGITQSPKYLFRKEGQNVTLSCEQNLNHDAMYWYRQDPGQGLRLIYYSQIVNDFQKGDIAEGYSVSREKKESFPLTVTSAQKNPTAFYLCASSPPPGITDTQYFGPGTRLTVL.

This clonotype has ten or more counts. The chain employs TRBV29-1 and TRBJ1-1, with D possibly TRBD1 on 5 matching bases. Germline assignment: CDR1 SQVTM and CDR2 ANQGSEA. Trimming removed 6 bases from V and 7 bases from J, with 12 bases in between. The CDR3 consists of 11 residues. CDR3 coding DNA: TGCAGCGTAGAGACAGCCTATGAAGCTTTCTTT. It codes for CSVETAYEAFF.

The chain carries TRBV12-3 or TRBV12-4 and TRBJ2-5, with D possibly being TRBD1 or TRBD2 (7 bases each). The V gene lost 8 bases and the J gene lost 5 bases, with 21 bases spanning the gap. The length of the CDR3 is 15 residues. The CDR3 sequence: CASAPRGRAGETQYF. The CDR3 DNA is TGTGCCAGCGCCCCCAGGGGGAGGGCCGGGGAGACCCAGTACTTC.

V usage is TRBV19 and J usage is TRBJ1-2; D may be TRBD1 (6 bases). The germline V gene encodes CDR1 LNHDA and CDR2 SQIVND (reference sequence). V was clipped by 4 bases and J by 8 bases, with 11 bases between them. The CDR3 consists of 12 residues. The DNA of the CDR3 is TGTGCCAGTAGTAGGGTGGGGGGCGGCTACACCTTC. It specifies CASSRVGGGYTF.

This clonotype was counted at least ten times. The V gene is TRBV28, the J gene TRBJ2-7, with D perhaps being TRBD1 or TRBD2 (5 bases each). Trimming shortened V by 3 bases and J by 3 bases, and 12 bases separated the two germline ends. Germline values: CDR1 MDHEN, CDR2 SYDVKM. The CDR3 totals 14 residues. The CDR3 spells CASSFRGRVYEQYF. The CDR3 nucleotides are TGTGCCAGCAGTTTTAGGGGACGAGTCTACGAGCAGTACTTC.

This clonotype was seen repeatedly, ten times or more. V usage is TRBV6-6 and J usage is TRBJ1-2; no firm D call. V was cut by 2 bases and J by 1 base, with 8 bases left in between. There are 14 residues in the CDR3. Germline-derived CDR1 and CDR2 are MNHNY and SVGAGI (reference sequence). The CDR3 sequence: CASSYDGNNYGYTF. In nucleotides, the CDR3 is TGTGCCAGCAGTTACGATGGCAATAACTATGGCTACACCTTC.